The clone carrying this TCR beta chain turned up a few times. The assay was immunoSEQ multiplex PCR, and TCRdb's table has in-frame clones only and misses some. This sample has about 870,000 clones; more than 85% occur once, and the top ten carry around 24%. This record belongs to a study of shared clonotypes between healthy human individuals. Whole-study context: Each donor's CD4 naive and CD4 memory cells filled three plates apiece, CD8 naive two, and CD8 memory one.

The V end was cut by 4 bases, the J end by 4 bases, with 14 bases between. This CDR3 region has 15 residues. The V gene's germline CDR1 is MGHDK and CDR2 SYGVNS. In the naive CD8 group, cells lacked CD45RO and were positively selected for CCR7, so terminally differentiated effector memory CD45RA+ cells were left out. The chain employs TRBV25-1 and TRBJ1-5; possibly TRBD1 for D (6 bases). The clonotype comes from a young man in good health. The sequencing input was naive CD8+ T cells sorted from blood. CDR3 nucleotides: TGTGCCAGCAGTGCCGCGACAGGTTCTAATCAGCCCCAGCATTTT. Protein product: CASSAATGSNQPQHF. The variable domain in full, with the rest retrieved from reference TRBV25-1 and TRBJ1-5, is EADIYQTPRYLVIGTGKKITLECSQTMGHDKMYWYQQDPGMELHLIHYSYGVNSTEKGDLSSESTVSRIRTEHFPLTLESARPSHTSQYLCASSAATGSNQPQHFGDGTRLSIL.